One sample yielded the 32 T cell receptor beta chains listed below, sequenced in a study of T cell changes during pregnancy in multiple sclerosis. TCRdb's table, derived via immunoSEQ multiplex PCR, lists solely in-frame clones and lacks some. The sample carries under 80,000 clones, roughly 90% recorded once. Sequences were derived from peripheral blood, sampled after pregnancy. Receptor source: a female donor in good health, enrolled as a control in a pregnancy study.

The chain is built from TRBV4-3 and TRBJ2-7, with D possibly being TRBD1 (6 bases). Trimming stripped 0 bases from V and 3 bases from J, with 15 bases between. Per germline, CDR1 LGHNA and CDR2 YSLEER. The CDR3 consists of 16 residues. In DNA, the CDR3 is TGCGCCAGCAGCCAAGAGGGGCCGAAGGGGGACTACGAGCAGTACTTC. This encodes CASSQEGPKGDYEQYF.

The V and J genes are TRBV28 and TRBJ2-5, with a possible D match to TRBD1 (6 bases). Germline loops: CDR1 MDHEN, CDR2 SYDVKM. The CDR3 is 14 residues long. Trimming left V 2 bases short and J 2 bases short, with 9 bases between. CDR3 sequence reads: CASSLPGEQETQYF. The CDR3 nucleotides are TGTGCCAGCAGTTTACCAGGGGAACAAGAGACCCAGTACTTC.

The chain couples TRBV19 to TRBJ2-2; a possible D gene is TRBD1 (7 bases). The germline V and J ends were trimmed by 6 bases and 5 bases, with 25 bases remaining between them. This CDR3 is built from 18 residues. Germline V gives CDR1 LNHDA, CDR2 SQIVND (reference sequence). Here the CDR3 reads CASRSRQSRGAGTGELFF. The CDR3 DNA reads TGTGCCAGTAGATCCAGGCAATCCAGGGGGGCCGGGACCGGGGAGCTGTTTTTT.

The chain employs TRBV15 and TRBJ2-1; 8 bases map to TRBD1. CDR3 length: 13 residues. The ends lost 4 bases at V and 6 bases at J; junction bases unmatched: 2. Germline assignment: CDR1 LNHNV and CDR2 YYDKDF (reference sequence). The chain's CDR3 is CATSKDRGNEQFF. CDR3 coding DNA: TGTGCCACCAGCAAAGACAGGGGCAATGAGCAGTTCTTC.

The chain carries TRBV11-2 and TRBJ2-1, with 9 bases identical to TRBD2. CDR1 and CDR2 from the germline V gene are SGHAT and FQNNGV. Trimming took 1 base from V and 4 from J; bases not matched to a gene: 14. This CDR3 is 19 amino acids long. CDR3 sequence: CASSLGVLAGVGPYNEQFF. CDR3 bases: TGTGCCAGCAGCTTAGGTGTGTTAGCGGGGGTGGGTCCGTACAATGAGCAGTTCTTC. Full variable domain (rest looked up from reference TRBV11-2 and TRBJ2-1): EAGVAQSPRYKIIEKRQSVAFWCNPISGHATLYWYQQILGQGPKLLIQFQNNGVVDDSQLPKDRFSAERLKGVDSTLKIQPAKLEDSAVYLCASSLGVLAGVGPYNEQFFGPGTRLTVL.

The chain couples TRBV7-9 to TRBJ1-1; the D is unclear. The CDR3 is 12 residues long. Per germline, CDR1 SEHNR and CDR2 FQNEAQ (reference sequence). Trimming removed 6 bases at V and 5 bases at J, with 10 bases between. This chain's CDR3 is CASRRGGTEAFF. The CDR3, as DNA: TGTGCCAGCAGACGAGGAGGGACTGAAGCTTTCTTT.

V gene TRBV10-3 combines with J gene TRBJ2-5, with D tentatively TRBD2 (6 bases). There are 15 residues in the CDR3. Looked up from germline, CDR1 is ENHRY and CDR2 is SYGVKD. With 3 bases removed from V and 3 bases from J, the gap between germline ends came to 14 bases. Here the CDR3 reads CAISEFRGTKETQYF. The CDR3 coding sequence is TGTGCCATCAGTGAATTCCGGGGGACCAAAGAGACCCAGTACTTC.

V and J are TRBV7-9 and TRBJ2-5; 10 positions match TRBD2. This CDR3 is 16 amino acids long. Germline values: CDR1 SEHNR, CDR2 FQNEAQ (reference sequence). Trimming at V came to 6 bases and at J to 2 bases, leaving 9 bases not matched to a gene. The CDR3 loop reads CASSSPSGGLQETQYF. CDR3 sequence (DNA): TGTGCCAGCAGTTCCCCTAGCGGGGGCCTTCAAGAGACCCAGTACTTC.

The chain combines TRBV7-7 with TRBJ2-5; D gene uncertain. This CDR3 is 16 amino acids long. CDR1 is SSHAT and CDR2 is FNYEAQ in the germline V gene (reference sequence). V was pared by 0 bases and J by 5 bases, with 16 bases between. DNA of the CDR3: TGTGCCAGCAGCTTAGCGGGTAGCTTCATCGGGGAGACCCAGTACTTC. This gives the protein CASSLAGSFIGETQYF.

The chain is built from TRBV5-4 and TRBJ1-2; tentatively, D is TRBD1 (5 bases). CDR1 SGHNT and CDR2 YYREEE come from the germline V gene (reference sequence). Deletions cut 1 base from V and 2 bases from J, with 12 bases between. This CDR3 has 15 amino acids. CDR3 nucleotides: TGTGCCAGCAGCTTGTTGGTCCCAGGGAACTATGGCTACACCTTC. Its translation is CASSLLVPGNYGYTF.

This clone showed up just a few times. CDR3 DNA sequence: TGCAGCGTTGAGCGGGGGGACAACACAGATACGCAGTATTTT. Protein sequence: CSVERGDNTDTQYF. The chain couples TRBV29-1 to TRBJ2-3; 8 nucleotides match TRBD2. CDR3 length equals 14 residues. Losses at the gene ends were 3 bases for V and 2 bases for J; bases not matched to a gene: 4. Looked up from germline, CDR1 is SQVTM and CDR2 is ANQGSEA.

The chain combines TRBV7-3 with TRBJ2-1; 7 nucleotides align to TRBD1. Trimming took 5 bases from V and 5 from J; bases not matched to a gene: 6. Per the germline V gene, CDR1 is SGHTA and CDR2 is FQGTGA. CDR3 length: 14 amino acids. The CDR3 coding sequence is TGTGCCAGCAGCCCCCAGACAGGGAACAATGAGCAGTTCTTC. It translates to CASSPQTGNNEQFF.

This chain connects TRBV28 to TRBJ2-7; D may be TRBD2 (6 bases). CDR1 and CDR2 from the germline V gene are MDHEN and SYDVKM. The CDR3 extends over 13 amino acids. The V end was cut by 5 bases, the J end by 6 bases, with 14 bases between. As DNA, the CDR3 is TGTGCCAGCAGTCCACGTGGAGGGCCCGAGCAGTACTTC. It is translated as CASSPRGGPEQYF.

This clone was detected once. The DNA for the CDR3 is TGTGCCAGAAGACTAGCGGGGAGATATGAGCAGTTCTTC. As protein: CARRLAGRYEQFF. This chain links TRBV7-5 with TRBJ2-1; the table's TRBD2 call for D was not verified on the DNA. TRBV7-5 is a recognized pseudogene. This CDR3 has 13 residues.

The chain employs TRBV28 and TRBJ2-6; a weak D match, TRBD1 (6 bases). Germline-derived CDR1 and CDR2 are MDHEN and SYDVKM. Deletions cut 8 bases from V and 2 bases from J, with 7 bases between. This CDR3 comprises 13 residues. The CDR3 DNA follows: TGTGCCAGCCGACAGGCTGGGGCCAACGTCCTGACTTTC. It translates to CASRQAGANVLTF. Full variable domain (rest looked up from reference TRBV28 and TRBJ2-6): DVKVTQSSRYLVKRTGEKVFLECVQDMDHENMFWYRQDPGLGLRLIYFSYDVKMKEKGDIPEGYSVSREKKERFSLILESASTNQTSMYLCASRQAGANVLTFGAGSRLTVL.

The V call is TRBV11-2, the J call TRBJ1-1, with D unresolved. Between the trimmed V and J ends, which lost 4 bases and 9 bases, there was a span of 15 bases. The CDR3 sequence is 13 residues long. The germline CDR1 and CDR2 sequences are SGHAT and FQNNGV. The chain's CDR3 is CASSSRNTFKAFF. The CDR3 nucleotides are TGTGCCAGCAGCTCCCGAAACACCTTCAAAGCTTTCTTT.

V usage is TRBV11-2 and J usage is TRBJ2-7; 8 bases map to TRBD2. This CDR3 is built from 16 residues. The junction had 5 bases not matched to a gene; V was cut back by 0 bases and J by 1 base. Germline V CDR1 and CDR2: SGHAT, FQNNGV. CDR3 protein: CASSLEASGPSYEQYF. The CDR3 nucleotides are TGTGCCAGCAGCTTAGAGGCTAGCGGGCCTTCCTACGAGCAGTACTTC.

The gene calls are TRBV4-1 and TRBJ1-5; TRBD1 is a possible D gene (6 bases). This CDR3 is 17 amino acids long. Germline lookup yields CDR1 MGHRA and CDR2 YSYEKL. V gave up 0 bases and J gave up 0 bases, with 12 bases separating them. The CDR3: CASSQEGRGYSNQPQHF. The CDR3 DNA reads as TGCGCCAGCAGCCAAGAAGGCAGGGGATATAGCAATCAGCCCCAGCATTTT.

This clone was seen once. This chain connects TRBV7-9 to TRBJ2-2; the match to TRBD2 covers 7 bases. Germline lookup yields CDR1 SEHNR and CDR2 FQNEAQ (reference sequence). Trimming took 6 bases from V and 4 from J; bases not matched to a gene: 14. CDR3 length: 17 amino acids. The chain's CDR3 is CASRPAAGRGGTGELFF. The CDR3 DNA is TGTGCCAGCAGGCCGGCTGCGGGGAGGGGTGGCACCGGGGAGCTGTTTTTT.

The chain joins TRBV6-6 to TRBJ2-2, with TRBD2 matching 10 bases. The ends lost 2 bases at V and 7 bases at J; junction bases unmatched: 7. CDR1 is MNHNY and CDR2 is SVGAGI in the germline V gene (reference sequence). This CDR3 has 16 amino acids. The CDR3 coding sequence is TGTGCCAGCAGTTACACTAAGCGGGGGGGCGACGGGGAGCTGTTTTTT. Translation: CASSYTKRGGDGELFF.

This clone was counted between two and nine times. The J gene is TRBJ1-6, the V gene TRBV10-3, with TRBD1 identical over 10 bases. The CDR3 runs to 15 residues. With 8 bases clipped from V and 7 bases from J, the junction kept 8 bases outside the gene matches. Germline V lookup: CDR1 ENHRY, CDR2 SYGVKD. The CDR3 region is CAIGDLGQGNSPLHF. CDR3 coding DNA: TGTGCCATCGGAGATTTGGGACAGGGGAATTCACCCCTCCACTTT.

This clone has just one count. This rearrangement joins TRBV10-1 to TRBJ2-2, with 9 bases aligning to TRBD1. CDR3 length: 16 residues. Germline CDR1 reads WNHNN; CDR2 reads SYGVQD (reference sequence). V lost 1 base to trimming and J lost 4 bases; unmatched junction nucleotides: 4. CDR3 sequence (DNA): TGCGCCAGCAGTGAGTTGGGACAGGGTCCCACCGGGGAGCTGTTTTTT. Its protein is CASSELGQGPTGELFF.

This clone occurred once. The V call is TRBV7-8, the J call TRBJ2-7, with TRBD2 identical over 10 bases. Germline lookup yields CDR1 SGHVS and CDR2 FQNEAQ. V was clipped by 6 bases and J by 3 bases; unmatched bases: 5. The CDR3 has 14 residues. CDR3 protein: CASRPGLANYEQYF. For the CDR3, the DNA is TGTGCCAGCAGACCGGGACTAGCGAACTACGAGCAGTACTTC.

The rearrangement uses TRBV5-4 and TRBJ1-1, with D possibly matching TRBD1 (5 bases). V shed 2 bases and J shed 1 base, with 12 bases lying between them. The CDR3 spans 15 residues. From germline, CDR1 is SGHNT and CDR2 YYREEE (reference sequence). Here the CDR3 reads CASSFSGVANTEAFF. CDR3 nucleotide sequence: TGTGCCAGCAGCTTTTCGGGGGTTGCGAACACTGAAGCTTTCTTT. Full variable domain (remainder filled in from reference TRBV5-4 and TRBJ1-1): ETGVTQSPTHLIKTRGQQVTLRCSSQSGHNTVSWYQQALGQGPQFIFQYYREEENGRGNFPPRFSGLQFPNYSSELNVNALELDDSALYLCASSFSGVANTEAFFGQGTRLTVV.

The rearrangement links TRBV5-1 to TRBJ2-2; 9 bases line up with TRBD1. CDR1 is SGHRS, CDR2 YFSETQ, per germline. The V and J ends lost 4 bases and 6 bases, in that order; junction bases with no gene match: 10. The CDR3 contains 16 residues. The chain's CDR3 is CASSRTGTGISGELFF. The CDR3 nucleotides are TGCGCCAGCAGCCGAACCGGGACAGGGATCTCCGGGGAGCTGTTTTTT.

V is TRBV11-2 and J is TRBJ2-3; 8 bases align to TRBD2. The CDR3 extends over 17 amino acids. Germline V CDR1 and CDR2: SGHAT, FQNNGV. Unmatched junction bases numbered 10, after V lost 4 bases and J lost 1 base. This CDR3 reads CASSSYPGGPGTDTQYF. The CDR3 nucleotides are TGTGCCAGCAGCTCCTATCCGGGGGGGCCGGGCACAGATACGCAGTATTTT. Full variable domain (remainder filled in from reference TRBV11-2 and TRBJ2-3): EAGVAQSPRYKIIEKRQSVAFWCNPISGHATLYWYQQILGQGPKLLIQFQNNGVVDDSQLPKDRFSAERLKGVDSTLKIQPAKLEDSAVYLCASSSYPGGPGTDTQYFGPGTRLTVL.

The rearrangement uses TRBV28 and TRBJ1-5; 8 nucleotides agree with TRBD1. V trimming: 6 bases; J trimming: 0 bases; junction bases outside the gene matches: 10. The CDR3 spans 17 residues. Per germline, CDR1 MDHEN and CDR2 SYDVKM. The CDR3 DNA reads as TGTGCCAGCAGCCTGGACAGGGTGGGGGATAGCAATCAGCCCCAGCATTTT. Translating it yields CASSLDRVGDSNQPQHF.

CDR3 sequence (DNA): TGTGCCAGCGGTATTCAGGGGGCTGTCACCGGGGAGCTGTTTTTT. Protein product: CASGIQGAVTGELFF. The rearrangement joins TRBV7-9 to TRBJ2-2, with 8 nucleotides matching TRBD1. Unmatched junction bases numbered 9, after V lost 8 bases and J lost 4 bases. The CDR3 extends over 15 amino acids. Germline values: CDR1 SEHNR, CDR2 FQNEAQ (reference sequence).

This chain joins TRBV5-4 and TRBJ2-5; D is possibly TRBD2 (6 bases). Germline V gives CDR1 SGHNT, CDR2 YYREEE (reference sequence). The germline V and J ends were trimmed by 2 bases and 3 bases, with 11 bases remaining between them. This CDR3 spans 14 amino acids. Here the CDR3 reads CASSLGGTKETQYF. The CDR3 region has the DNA TGTGCCAGCAGCTTAGGCGGGACGAAAGAGACCCAGTACTTC. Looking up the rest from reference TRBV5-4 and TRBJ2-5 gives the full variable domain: ETGVTQSPTHLIKTRGQQVTLRCSSQSGHNTVSWYQQALGQGPQFIFQYYREEENGRGNFPPRFSGLQFPNYSSELNVNALELDDSALYLCASSLGGTKETQYFGPGTRLLVL.

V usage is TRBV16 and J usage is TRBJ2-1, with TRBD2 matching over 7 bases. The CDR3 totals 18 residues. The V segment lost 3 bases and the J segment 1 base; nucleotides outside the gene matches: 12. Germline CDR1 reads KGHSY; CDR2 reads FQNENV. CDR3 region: CASSQVGGGIWSYNEQFF. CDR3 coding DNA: TGTGCCAGCAGCCAGGTTGGCGGGGGAATTTGGTCCTACAATGAGCAGTTCTTC.

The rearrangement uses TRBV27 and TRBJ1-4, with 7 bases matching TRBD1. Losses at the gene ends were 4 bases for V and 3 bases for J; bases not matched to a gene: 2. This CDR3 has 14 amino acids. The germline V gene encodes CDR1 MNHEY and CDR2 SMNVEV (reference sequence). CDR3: CASSSGTANEKLFF. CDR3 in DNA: TGTGCCAGCAGTTCCGGGACAGCTAATGAAAAACTGTTTTTT.

The CDR3 region has the DNA TGCGCCAGCAGCCAAGAAGGGGCGGCAGGGAGGTCTGGCTACACCTTC. Residues: CASSQEGAAGRSGYTF. The V call is TRBV4-1, the J call TRBJ1-2, with D perhaps TRBD1 (5 bases). Germline V gene data show CDR1 as MGHRA and CDR2 as YSYEKL. This CDR3 region has 16 residues. Trimming stripped 0 bases from V and 7 bases from J, with 18 bases between.